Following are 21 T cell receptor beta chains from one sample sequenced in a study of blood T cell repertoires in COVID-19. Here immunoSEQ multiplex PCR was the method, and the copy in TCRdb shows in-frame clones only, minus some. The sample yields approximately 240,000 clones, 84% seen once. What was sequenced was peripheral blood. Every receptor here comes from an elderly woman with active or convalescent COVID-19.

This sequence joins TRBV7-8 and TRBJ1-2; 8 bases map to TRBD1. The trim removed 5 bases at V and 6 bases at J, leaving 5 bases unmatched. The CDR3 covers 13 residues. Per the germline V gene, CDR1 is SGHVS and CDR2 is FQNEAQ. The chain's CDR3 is CASSDGQGHGYTF. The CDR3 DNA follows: TGTGCCAGCAGCGACGGACAGGGCCATGGCTACACCTTC.

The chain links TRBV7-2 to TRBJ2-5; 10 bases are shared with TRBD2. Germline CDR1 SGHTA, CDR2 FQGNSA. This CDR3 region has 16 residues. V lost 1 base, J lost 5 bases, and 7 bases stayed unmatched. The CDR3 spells CASSLVGSGGRETQYF. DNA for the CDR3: TGTGCCAGCAGCTTAGTTGGTAGCGGGGGGCGCGAGACCCAGTACTTC.

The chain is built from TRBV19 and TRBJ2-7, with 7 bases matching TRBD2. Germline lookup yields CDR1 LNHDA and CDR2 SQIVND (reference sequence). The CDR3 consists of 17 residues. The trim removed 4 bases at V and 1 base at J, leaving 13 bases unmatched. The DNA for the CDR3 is TGTGCCAGTAGTAGGGGGGGGATGGGAATCCGATCCTACGAGCAGTACTTC. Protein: CASSRGGMGIRSYEQYF.

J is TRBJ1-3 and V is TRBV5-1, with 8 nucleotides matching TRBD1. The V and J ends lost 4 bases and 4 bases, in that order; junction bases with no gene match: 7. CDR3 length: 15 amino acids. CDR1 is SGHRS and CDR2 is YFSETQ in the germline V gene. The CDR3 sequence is CASSLTGASGNTIYF. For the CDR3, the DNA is TGCGCCAGCAGCCTGACAGGGGCCTCCGGAAACACCATATATTTT.

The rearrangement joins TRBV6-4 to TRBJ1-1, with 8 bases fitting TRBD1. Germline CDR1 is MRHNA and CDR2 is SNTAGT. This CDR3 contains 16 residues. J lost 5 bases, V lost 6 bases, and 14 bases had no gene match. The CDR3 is CASSSHPGGARTEAFF. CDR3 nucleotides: TGTGCCAGCAGCTCCCATCCAGGGGGCGCCAGGACTGAAGCTTTCTTT.

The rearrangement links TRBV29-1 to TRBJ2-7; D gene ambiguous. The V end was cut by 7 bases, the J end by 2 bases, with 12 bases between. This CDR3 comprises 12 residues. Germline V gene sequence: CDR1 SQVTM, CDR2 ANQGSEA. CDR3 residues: CSALFYPYEQYF. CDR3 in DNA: TGCAGCGCCCTTTTCTATCCCTACGAGCAGTACTTC.

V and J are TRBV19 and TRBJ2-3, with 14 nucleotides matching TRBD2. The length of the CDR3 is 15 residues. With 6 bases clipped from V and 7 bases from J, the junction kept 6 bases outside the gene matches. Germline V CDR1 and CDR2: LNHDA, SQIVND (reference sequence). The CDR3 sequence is CASSQTSGGVYTQYF. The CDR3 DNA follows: TGTGCCAGTAGCCAGACTAGCGGGGGGGTTTATACGCAGTATTTT.

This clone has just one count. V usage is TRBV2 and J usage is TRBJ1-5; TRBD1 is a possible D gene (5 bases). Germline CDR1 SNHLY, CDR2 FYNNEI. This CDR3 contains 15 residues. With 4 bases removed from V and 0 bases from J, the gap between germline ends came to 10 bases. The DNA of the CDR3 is TGTGCCAGCAGTGGACCAGACAGTAGCAATCAGCCCCAGCATTTT. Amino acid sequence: CASSGPDSSNQPQHF. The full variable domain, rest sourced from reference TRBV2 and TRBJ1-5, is EPEVTQTPSHQVTQMGQEVILRCVPISNHLYFYWYRQILGQKVEFLVSFYNNEISEKSEIFDDQFSVERPDGSNFTLKIRSTKLEDSAMYFCASSGPDSSNQPQHFGDGTRLSIL.

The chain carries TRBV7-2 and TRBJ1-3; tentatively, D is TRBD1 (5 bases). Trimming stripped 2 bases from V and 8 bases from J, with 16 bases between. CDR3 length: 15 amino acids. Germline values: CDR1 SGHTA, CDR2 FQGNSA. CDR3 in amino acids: CASSLMGAGGDTIYF. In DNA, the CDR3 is TGTGCCAGCAGCTTAATGGGAGCGGGGGGAGACACCATATATTTT. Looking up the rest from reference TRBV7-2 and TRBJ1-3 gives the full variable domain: GAGVSQSPSNKVTEKGKDVELRCDPISGHTALYWYRQSLGQGLEFLIYFQGNSAPDKSGLPSDRFSAERTGGSVSTLTIQRTQQEDSAVYLCASSLMGAGGDTIYFGEGSWLTVV.

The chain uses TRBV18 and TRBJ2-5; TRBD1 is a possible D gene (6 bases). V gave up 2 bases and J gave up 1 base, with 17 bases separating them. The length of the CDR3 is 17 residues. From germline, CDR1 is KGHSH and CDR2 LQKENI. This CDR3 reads CASSPEGPGQLQETQYF. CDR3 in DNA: TGTGCCAGCTCACCAGAGGGACCCGGACAGCTCCAAGAGACCCAGTACTTC.

CDR3 nucleotide sequence: TGTGCCAGCAGCTTTATACTAGCGGGTGATACGCAGTATTTT. Residues: CASSFILAGDTQYF. The chain is built from TRBV7-2 and TRBJ2-3, with 9 nucleotides matching TRBD2. This CDR3 has 14 amino acids. Germline loops: CDR1 SGHTA, CDR2 FQGNSA. The V and J ends lost 3 bases and 6 bases, in that order; junction bases with no gene match: 4.

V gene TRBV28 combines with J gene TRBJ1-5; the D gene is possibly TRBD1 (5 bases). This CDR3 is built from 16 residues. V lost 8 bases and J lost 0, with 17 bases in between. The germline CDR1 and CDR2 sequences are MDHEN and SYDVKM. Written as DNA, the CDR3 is TGTGCCAGCGCCATGGGAGGGACCTATAGCAATCAGCCCCAGCATTTT. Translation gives CASAMGGTYSNQPQHF.

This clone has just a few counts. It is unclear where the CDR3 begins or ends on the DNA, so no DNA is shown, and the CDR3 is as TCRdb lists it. The CDR3 protein is CARSPGGMSELAISPSIF. The gene calls are TRBV5-3 and TRBJ1-5. TRBV5-3 belongs to the ORF category, with a function that is uncertain. The CDR3 comprises 18 residues, both ends counted.

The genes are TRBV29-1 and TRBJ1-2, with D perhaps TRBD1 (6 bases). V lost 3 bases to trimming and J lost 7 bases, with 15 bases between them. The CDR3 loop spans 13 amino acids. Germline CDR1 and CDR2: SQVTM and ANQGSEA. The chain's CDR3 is CSVESQGTSGYTF. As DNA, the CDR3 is TGCAGCGTTGAGAGCCAGGGGACAAGTGGCTACACCTTC.

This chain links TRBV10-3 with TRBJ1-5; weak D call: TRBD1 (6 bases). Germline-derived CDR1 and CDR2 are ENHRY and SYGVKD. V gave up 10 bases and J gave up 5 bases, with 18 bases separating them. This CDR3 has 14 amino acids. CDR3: CATGGNRDDQPQHF. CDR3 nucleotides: TGTGCCACCGGGGGGAACAGGGATGATCAGCCCCAGCATTTT.

The CDR3 DNA follows: TGTGCCAGCAGCTTAGTCCTGGGACTAGCGGGCTACGAGCAGTACTTC. It encodes CASSLVLGLAGYEQYF. The chain joins TRBV11-2 to TRBJ2-7; 12 bases map to TRBD2. Germline V gives CDR1 SGHAT, CDR2 FQNNGV. The ends lost 1 base at V and 3 bases at J; junction bases unmatched: 4. CDR3 length: 16 amino acids.

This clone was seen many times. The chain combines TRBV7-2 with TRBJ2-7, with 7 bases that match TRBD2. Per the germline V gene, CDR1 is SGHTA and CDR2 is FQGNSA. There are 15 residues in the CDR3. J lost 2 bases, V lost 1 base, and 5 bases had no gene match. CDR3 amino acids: CASSLEGTIPYEQYF. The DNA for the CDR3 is TGTGCCAGCAGCTTAGAGGGGACTATTCCCTACGAGCAGTACTTC.

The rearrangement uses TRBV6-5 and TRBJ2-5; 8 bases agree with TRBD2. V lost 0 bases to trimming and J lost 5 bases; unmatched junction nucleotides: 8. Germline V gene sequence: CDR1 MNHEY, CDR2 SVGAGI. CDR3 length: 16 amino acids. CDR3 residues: CASSYSGRGSRETQYF. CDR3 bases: TGTGCCAGCAGTTACTCCGGGAGGGGGTCGCGGGAGACCCAGTACTTC.

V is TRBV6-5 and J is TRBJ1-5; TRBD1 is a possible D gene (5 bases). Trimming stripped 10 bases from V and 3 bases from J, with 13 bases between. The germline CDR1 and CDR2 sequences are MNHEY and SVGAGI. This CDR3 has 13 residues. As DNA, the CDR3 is TGTGCCACCGGGGAGGGGATCAATCAGCCCCAGCATTTT. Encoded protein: CATGEGINQPQHF.

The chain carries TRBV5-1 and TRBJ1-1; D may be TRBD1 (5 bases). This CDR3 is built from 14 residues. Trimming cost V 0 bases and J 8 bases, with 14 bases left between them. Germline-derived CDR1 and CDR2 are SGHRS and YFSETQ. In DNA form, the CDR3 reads TGCGCCAGCAGCTTGGCAGGGCCACCCCTAGAAGCTTTCTTT. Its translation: CASSLAGPPLEAFF.

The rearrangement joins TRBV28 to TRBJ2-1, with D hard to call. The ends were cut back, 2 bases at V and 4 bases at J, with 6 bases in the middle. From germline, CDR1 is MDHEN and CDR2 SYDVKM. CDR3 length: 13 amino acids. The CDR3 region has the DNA TGTGCCAGCAGTTTACCAACTTACAATGAGCAGTTCTTC. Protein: CASSLPTYNEQFF.